The TCR beta chain under discussion was sequenced for a study of T-cell reconstitution after alpha-beta-depleted transplantation in children. This clonotype came up many times. It was with unique molecular identifiers that the TCRbeta library was prepared. TCRdb ran MiXCR on the PCR reads and lists one entry per CDR3 protein. This table holds hundreds of thousands of distinct CDR3 sequences, approximately 15% found once. The sequence came from a male patient under 18 who had a stem cell transplant for acute lymphoblastic leukemia, so the T cells may come from the graft donor. This material consisted of PBMCs, mostly from graft donor cells, taken 360 days after TCRalphabeta/CD19-depleted stem cell transplant.

The CDR3 loop reads CASSFRGRNTGELFF. The CDR3 region has the DNA TGTGCCAGCAGTTTTCGGGGAAGGAACACCGGGGAGCTGTTTTTT. V usage is TRBV6-5 and J usage is TRBJ2-2; D perhaps matches TRBD2 (5 bases). The ends were cut back, 4 bases at V and 1 base at J, with 10 bases in the middle. Germline assignment: CDR1 MNHEY and CDR2 SVGAGI. The CDR3 spans 15 residues.